This TCR beta chain comes out of a study of OX40 agonist ivuxolimab in advanced cancers. Looking at the study overall: Each patient was given ivuxolimab into a vein every 2 weeks, at 0.01 to 10 mg/kg.

TCRdb's table, derived via immunoSEQ multiplex PCR, lists solely in-frame clones and lacks some. The data show about 50,000 clones, about 88% seen once. CDR3 length equals 15 residues. V shed 2 bases and J 1 base; nucleotides not matched to a gene: 1. The germline CDR1 and CDR2 sequences are SGHDT and YYEEEE. The chain joins TRBV5-6 to TRBJ1-1, with 11 bases matching TRBD1. Specimen: CD4+ or CD8+ T cells sorted from blood, collected in a trial of the OX40 agonist ivuxolimab. This clonotype was obtained from an adult with an advanced solid tumor such as melanoma, head and neck, liver or kidney cancer. CDR3 residues: CASSFGTGGNTEAFF. DNA of the CDR3: TGTGCCAGCAGCTTCGGGACAGGGGGGAACACTGAAGCTTTCTTT.